A selection of T cell receptor beta chains follows, all from one sample in a study of neoadjuvant nivolumab and ipilimumab in lung cancer. Sequencing was performed with immunoSEQ multiplex PCR; in TCRdb, only in-frame clones are kept and a portion is missing. The data show about 13,000 clones, nearly 70% seen once. The sequenced sample was peripheral blood, obtained after neoadjuvant nivolumab, alone or with ipilimumab, at or shortly before surgery. These receptors were collected from an adult with non-small cell lung cancer. Each CDR3 is given without its conserved first and last residue.

j_gene | v_gene | len | CDR3aa
TRBJ2-7 | TRBV10-3 | 11 | AISESESYEQY
TRBJ1-4 | TRBV29-1 | 11 | SAGQGRNEKLF
TRBJ2-6 | TRBV5-5 | 13 | ASSPLQSGANVLT
TRBJ2-7 | TRBV5-1 | 14 | ASSLSAVGPSVEQY
TRBJ2-7 | TRBV11-3 | 12 | ASSLRQGVHEQY
TRBJ2-5 | TRBV27 | 10 | ASWTAQETQY
TRBJ1-2 | TRBV7-9 | 10 | ASSPGGLGYT
TRBJ2-2 | TRBV5-1 | 14 | ASSPRQASNTGELF
TRBJ1-5 | TRBV7-9 | 10 | ASSLGDQPQH
TRBJ1-4 | TRBV30 | 12 | AWSGGGSDEKLF
TRBJ2-3 | TRBV5-4 | 11 | ASGGESTDTQY
TRBJ2-1 | TRBV18 | 13 | ASSPTSGRAGEQF
TRBJ1-2 | TRBV30 | 12 | AWSVPGTNYGYT
TRBJ1-1 | TRBV11-3 | 13 | ASSLVQGAGTEAF
TRBJ1-1 | TRBV7-9 | 14 | ASSLRLGAGASEAF
TRBJ2-7 | TRBV25-1 | 12 | ASSELVGRSEQY
TRBJ2-5 | TRBV5-4 | 13 | ASSSRTGYQETQY